A single T cell receptor beta chain is shown here with its context. Other DNA sequences in the same sample also yield this CDR3. CDR1 and CDR2 from the germline V gene are MDHEN and SYDVKM. Trimming cost V 5 bases and J 5 bases, with 9 bases left between them. The CDR3 is 12 residues long. The entry originates in a study of shared clonotypes between healthy human individuals. TCRdb's table, derived via immunoSEQ multiplex PCR, lists solely in-frame clones and lacks some. The sample shows about 1.1 million clones, more than 75% of them seen only once. This sequence was found in a man between 18 and 29 years old in good health. Some clones in this sample may be carry-over from other donors' samples. The specimen was memory CD4+ T cells from PBMCs. Subset of the sample: CD45RA-negative fraction. This sequence joins TRBV28 and TRBJ1-2; D not certain. CDR3 sequence reads: CASSLGPYGYTF. CDR3 nucleotide sequence: TGTGCCAGCAGTCTCGGGCCTTATGGCTACACCTTC.